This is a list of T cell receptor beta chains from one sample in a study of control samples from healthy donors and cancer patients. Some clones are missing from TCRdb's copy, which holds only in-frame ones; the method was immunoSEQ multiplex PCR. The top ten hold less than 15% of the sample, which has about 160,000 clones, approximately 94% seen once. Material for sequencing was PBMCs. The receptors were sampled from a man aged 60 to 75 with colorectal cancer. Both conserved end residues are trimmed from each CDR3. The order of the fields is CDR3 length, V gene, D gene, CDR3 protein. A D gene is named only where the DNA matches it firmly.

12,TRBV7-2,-,ASSSLDSNYGYT
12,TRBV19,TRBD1,ASSTPGGWTEAF
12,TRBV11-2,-,ASSFSVSTDTQY
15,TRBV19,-,ASSIDLLPGAGNTIY
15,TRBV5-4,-,ASSYGLGQGGPGELF
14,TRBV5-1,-,ASSFGARDSNYGYT
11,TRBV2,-,ASSEDKYYEQY
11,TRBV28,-,ASSPNWVREQY
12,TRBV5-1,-,ASSLGGGLYEQY
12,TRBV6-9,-,ASSYPDSNNEQF
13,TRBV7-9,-,ASSLALGARETQY
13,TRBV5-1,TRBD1,ASSLGGGGSDTQY
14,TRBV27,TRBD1,ASSPRTGGSTDTQY
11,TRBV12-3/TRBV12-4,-,ASSSRQNYGYT
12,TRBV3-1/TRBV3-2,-,ASSHGVADTEAF
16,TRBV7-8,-,ASMDGERVFRSTDTQY
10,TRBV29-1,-,SVVGGVTEAF
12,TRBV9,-,ASSGRGGIDTQY
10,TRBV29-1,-,SVDSGTDEQY
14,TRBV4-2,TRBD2,ASRRATSGVTDTQY
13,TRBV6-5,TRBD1,ASRLQGARGNEQF
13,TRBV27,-,ASSPFGTEGDTIY
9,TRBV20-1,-,SAMQGYEQY
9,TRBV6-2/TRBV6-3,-,ASSYYRAYF
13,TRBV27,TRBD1,ASSPQTGGDGEAF
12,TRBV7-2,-,ASSLAPGTYEQY
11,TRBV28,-,ASSWSPRDEQY
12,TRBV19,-,ASSSRDGDSPLH
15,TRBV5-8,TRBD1,ASSLGRDTGGHEKLF
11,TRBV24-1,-,ATSDSGADTQY
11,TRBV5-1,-,ASSLGAGETQY
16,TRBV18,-,ASSPAGGRLLSGNTIY
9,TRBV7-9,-,ASSYQREAF
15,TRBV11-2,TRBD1,ASSLDSGTGGQYEQY
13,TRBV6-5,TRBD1,ASSYAGQAGETQY
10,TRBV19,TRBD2,ASTAGAGELF
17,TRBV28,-,ASSSPELTLREGYTEAF
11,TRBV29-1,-,SVVSGNTGELF
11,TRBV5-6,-,ASSLLPGTEAF
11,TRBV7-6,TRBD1,ASSRTGGDGYT
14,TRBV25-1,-,ASSESSTANTGELF
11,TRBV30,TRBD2,AGTSGGYNEQF